The 27 T cell receptor beta chains in this list originate from one sample, sequenced in a study of T cells in Graves' hyperthyroidism and ophthalmopathy. Amplification of TCR beta CDR3 regions used RNA as the template. Researchers ran a first-round RT-PCR on the TCR CDR3 using the HTBI primer set. In TCRdb, the multiplex PCR reads were re-called with MiXCR into one record per CDR3 protein. The sample consists of about 610,000 distinct CDR3 sequences, 35% to 55% of them appearing once. What was sequenced was peripheral blood or thyroid tissue (not recorded which). Receptors were obtained from a woman aged 18-29 years with Graves' hyperthyroidism.

The rearrangement links TRBV6-5 to TRBJ2-7; TRBD2 aligns across 11 bases. From germline, CDR1 is MNHEY and CDR2 SVGAGI. The CDR3 runs to 13 residues. Trimming took 4 bases from V and 12 from J; bases not matched to a gene: 8. CDR3: CASSSRSGRAMYF. CDR3 coding DNA: TGTGCCAGCAGTTCTCGTAGCGGGAGGGCCATGTACTTC.

The V gene is TRBV6-1, the J gene TRBJ1-6; D call uncertain. Germline assignment: CDR1 MNHNS and CDR2 SASEGT. Trimming cost V 0 bases and J 10 bases, with 13 bases left between them. CDR3 length: 15 amino acids. This CDR3 reads CASSEAKSPGSPLHF. DNA for the CDR3: TGTGCCAGCAGTGAAGCGAAGTCCCCGGGGTCACCCCTCCACTTT.

The chain joins TRBV20-1 to TRBJ1-6; D gene unclear. The CDR3 has 14 amino acids. Trimming took off 6 bases at V and 13 bases at J, with 22 bases between the two ends. Germline CDR1 DFQATT, CDR2 SNEGSKA (reference sequence). CDR3 nucleotide sequence: TGCAGTGCCCACCGTGGCGGCAGCTTCTTCCCCCTCCACTTT. It codes for CSAHRGGSFFPLHF.

The rearrangement links TRBV24-1 to TRBJ2-1, with D tentatively TRBD1 (5 bases). Germline loops: CDR1 KGHDR, CDR2 SFDVKD. Trimming took 4 bases from V and 4 from J, leaving 13 bases between them. The CDR3 covers 15 residues. Here the CDR3 DNA reads TGTGCCACCAGTGACCAGGACATTCGTTACAATGAGCAGTTCTTC. As protein: CATSDQDIRYNEQFF.

CDR3 sequence: CSASVGQANSPLHF. The CDR3 DNA is TGCAGTGCTAGTGTTGGTCAGGCAAATTCACCCCTCCACTTT. The chain carries TRBV20-1 and TRBJ1-6; no firm D call. This CDR3 has 14 amino acids. Trimming left V 3 bases short and J 7 bases short, with 13 bases between. Germline CDR1 DFQATT, CDR2 SNEGSKA (reference sequence).

A few counts support this clonotype. The chain has TRBV5-1 and TRBJ2-6; no firm D call. V lost 2 bases to trimming and J lost 7 bases, with 10 bases between them. Germline V gene sequence: CDR1 SGHRS, CDR2 YFSETQ. The CDR3 consists of 14 residues. CDR3 sequence: CASSLDWAANVLTF. In DNA form, the CDR3 reads TGCGCCAGCAGCTTAGACTGGGCTGCCAACGTCCTGACTTTC. Full variable domain (outside the CDR3, taken from reference TRBV5-1 and TRBJ2-6): KAGVTQTPRYLIKTRGQQVTLSCSPISGHRSVSWYQQTPGQGLQFLFEYFSETQRNKGNFPGRFSGRQFSNSRSEMNVSTLELGDSALYLCASSLDWAANVLTFGAGSRLTVL.

This rearrangement joins TRBV7-9 to TRBJ1-2; 9 bases map to TRBD1. Per the germline V gene, CDR1 is SEHNR and CDR2 is FQNEAQ (reference sequence). The CDR3 is made up of 17 amino acids. V lost 3 bases and J lost 3; bases outside the gene matches: 11. This CDR3 is CASSFRTGDPQHYGYTF. As DNA, the CDR3 is TGTGCCAGCAGCTTTCGGACAGGGGATCCTCAGCACTATGGCTACACCTTC.

V and J are TRBV7-9 and TRBJ2-7; D ambiguous. Germline V CDR1 and CDR2: SEHNR, FQNEAQ (reference sequence). The CDR3 covers 14 residues. The V end lost 4 bases, the J end lost 2 bases, and 12 bases lay between the germline ends. In DNA, the CDR3 is TGTGCCAGCAGCTATAGCAGTTTAGCCTACGAGCAGTACTTC. It is translated as CASSYSSLAYEQYF.

The genes are TRBV10-3 and TRBJ1-1; D may be TRBD1 (5 bases). The V and J ends lost 3 bases and 0 bases respectively, with 11 bases between them. The CDR3 runs 15 residues. In germline, CDR1 is ENHRY, CDR2 SYGVKD. The CDR3 coding sequence is TGTGCCATCAGTGAACTGGGGGAGATGAACACTGAAGCTTTCTTT. It codes for CAISELGEMNTEAFF.

This chain links TRBV20-1 with TRBJ2-5, with 8 bases matching TRBD1. This CDR3 is built from 16 residues. In germline, CDR1 is DFQATT, CDR2 SNEGSKA (reference sequence). V lost 0 bases to trimming and J lost 4 bases; unmatched junction nucleotides: 10. CDR3 residues: CSARDWGTGFVETQYF. The CDR3 nucleotides read TGCAGTGCTAGAGATTGGGGGACAGGCTTTGTAGAGACCCAGTACTTC.

This clonotype was counted many times. The V call is TRBV5-1, the J call TRBJ2-7; D unclear. CDR3 length: 13 amino acids. Germline assignment: CDR1 SGHRS and CDR2 YFSETQ. The germline V and J ends were trimmed by 4 bases and 2 bases, with 10 bases remaining between them. The CDR3 region is CASSDSAAYEQYF. The CDR3, as DNA: TGCGCCAGCAGCGATTCCGCCGCCTACGAGCAGTACTTC.

There are a few counts of this clonotype. The V and J genes are TRBV9 and TRBJ2-7; 11 positions agree with TRBD2. The V gene end was trimmed by 4 bases and the J gene end by 3 bases; junction bases not matched to a gene: 9. Germline-derived CDR1 and CDR2 are SGDLS and YYNGEE. The CDR3 is 16 residues long. For the CDR3, the DNA is TGTGCCAGCAGCCCATTCTCCGGGACTAGCGGCTACGAGCAGTACTTC. Protein sequence: CASSPFSGTSGYEQYF.

At least ten counts were recorded for this clonotype. The rearrangement joins TRBV5-6 to TRBJ2-2; D uncertain. The CDR3 contains 14 residues. Germline V CDR1 and CDR2: SGHDT, YYEEEE. Trimming removed 1 base at V and 6 bases at J, with 10 bases between. The CDR3 sequence: CASSLPGWAGELFF. CDR3 nucleotides: TGTGCCAGCAGCTTGCCCGGGTGGGCCGGGGAGCTGTTTTTT.

Worth noting for this clonotype: One end of the junction does not line up with germline, which may come from a read error. This chain joins TRBV2 and TRBJ1-3; 7 bases are shared with TRBD1. Per germline, CDR1 SNHLY and CDR2 FYNNEI. The CDR3 is made up of 12 amino acids. The CDR3 DNA reads TGTGCCAGCACCCCAACAGGGGCGGGGTACCATTTT. Encoded protein: CASTPTGAGYHF.

The V gene is TRBV9, the J gene TRBJ1-5; D is possibly TRBD1 (5 bases). The CDR3 runs 16 residues. The germline CDR1 and CDR2 sequences are SGDLS and YYNGEE. V lost 4 bases, J lost 5 bases, and 19 bases lay in between. The CDR3 loop reads CASSKGDGAEDQPQHF. The CDR3 region has the DNA TGTGCCAGCAGCAAAGGGGACGGTGCCGAGGATCAGCCCCAGCATTTT.

This clonotype was observed a few times. The gene calls are TRBV7-8 and TRBJ2-7; 10 bases are shared with TRBD2. Germline V gene sequence: CDR1 SGHVS, CDR2 FQNEAQ. This CDR3 contains 18 residues. The V segment lost 0 bases and the J segment 7 bases; nucleotides outside the gene matches: 15. The CDR3 here is CASSLASGSSGGYNEQYF. The CDR3 DNA reads as TGTGCCAGCAGCTTAGCGAGCGGGTCTAGCGGGGGATACAATGAGCAGTACTTC. Drawing the rest from reference TRBV7-8 and TRBJ2-7, the complete variable domain is GAGVSQSPRYKVAKRGQDVALRCDPISGHVSLFWYQQALGQGPEFLTYFQNEAQLDKSGLPSDRFFAERPEGSVSTLKIQRTQQEDSAVYLCASSLASGSSGGYNEQYFGPGTRLTVT.

The chain has TRBV25-1 and TRBJ2-5; 9 bases fit TRBD1. CDR3 length: 13 amino acids. Germline CDR1 reads MGHDK; CDR2 reads SYGVNS. J lost 4 bases, V lost 8 bases, and 5 bases had no gene match. The CDR3 reads CASPDRGAETQYF. The CDR3, as DNA: TGTGCCAGCCCGGACAGGGGCGCAGAGACCCAGTACTTC.

This clonotype turned up a few times. This chain connects TRBV7-3 to TRBJ2-7; D not resolved. The CDR3 has 16 amino acids. Trimming pared 8 bases from V and 3 bases from J, leaving 23 bases between. The germline V gene has CDR1 SGHTA and CDR2 FQGTGA. CDR3 DNA: TGTGCCAGCTCACCACCGGGCGGCAACCCCGTCTACGAGCAGTACTTC. Residues: CASSPPGGNPVYEQYF. Full variable domain (rest looked up from reference TRBV7-3 and TRBJ2-7): GAGVSQTPSNKVTEKGKYVELRCDPISGHTALYWYRQSLGQGPEFLIYFQGTGAADDSGLPNDRFFAVRPEGSVSTLKIQRTERGDSAVYLCASSPPGGNPVYEQYFGPGTRLTVT.

The chain recombines TRBV2 with TRBJ1-6; D uncertain. Germline-derived CDR1 and CDR2 are SNHLY and FYNNEI. Between the trimmed V and J ends, which lost 8 bases and 8 bases, there was a span of 10 bases. CDR3 length equals 12 residues. The CDR3 DNA sequence: TGTGCCAGCTTAGATCCTTATTCACCCCTCCACTTT. Amino acid sequence: CASLDPYSPLHF.

At least ten counts were recorded for this clonotype. The CDR3: CASSLSVGYGYTF. The CDR3 coding sequence is TGTGCCAGTAGTTTATCTGTAGGGTATGGCTACACCTTC. The rearrangement links TRBV19 to TRBJ1-2; D gene uncertain. This CDR3 spans 13 amino acids. V shed 5 bases and J shed 5 bases, with 12 bases lying between them. Germline V gene sequence: CDR1 LNHDA, CDR2 SQIVND (reference sequence). Combining the CDR3 with reference TRBV19 and TRBJ1-2 gives the whole variable domain DGGITQSPKYLFRKEGQNVTLSCEQNLNHDAMYWYRQDPGQGLRLIYYSQIVNDFQKGDIAEGYSVSREKKESFPLTVTSAQKNPTAFYLCASSLSVGYGYTFGSGTRLTVV.

There are many counts of this clonotype. The chain has TRBV20-1 and TRBJ1-3; TRBD1 is a possible D gene (6 bases). This CDR3 has 13 residues. CDR1 is DFQATT and CDR2 is SNEGSKA in the germline V gene (reference sequence). V was shortened by 6 bases and J by 2 bases, with 11 bases between the two germline ends. This CDR3 is CSARTGPGNTIYF. In nucleotides, the CDR3 is TGCAGTGCAAGAACAGGGCCTGGAAACACCATATATTTT.

Notes on this clonotype: A much larger clone is a single base away; this may be a read error. The chain has TRBV7-9 and TRBJ1-1; maybe TRBD1 (6 bases). V was trimmed by 5 bases and J by 8 bases, leaving 18 bases between them. CDR1 and CDR2 from the germline V gene are SEHNR and FQNEAQ (reference sequence). The CDR3 is 14 amino acids. CDR3 protein: CASSPASLDREAFF. CDR3 DNA sequence: TGTGCCAGCAGCCCAGCATCTCTCGACAGGGAAGCTTTCTTT.

Of note for this clonotype: A much larger clone differs by one base, so this may be a read error. V usage is TRBV7-3 and J usage is TRBJ1-1; D is unclear. The CDR3 loop spans 14 amino acids. The germline V gene encodes CDR1 SGHTA and CDR2 FQGTGA. CDR3 sequence (DNA): TGTGCCAGCAACTTAAAAGGATCTAACACTGAAGCTTTCTTT. This encodes CASNLKGSNTEAFF.

This chain uses TRBV5-1 with TRBJ1-5, with TRBD1 matching 9 bases. V shed 4 bases, J shed 4 bases, and the junction held 3 bases outside the gene matches. CDR1 and CDR2 from the germline V gene are SGHRS and YFSETQ. The CDR3 spans 14 residues. The CDR3 sequence: CASSRDRVNQPQHF. For the CDR3, the DNA is TGCGCCAGCAGCCGGGACAGGGTTAATCAGCCCCAGCATTTT.

The chain links TRBV29-1 to TRBJ1-1; 8 nucleotides agree with TRBD1. Per the germline V gene, CDR1 is SQVTM and CDR2 is ANQGSEA. The J segment lost 1 base and the V segment lost 4 bases, leaving 2 bases of the junction unmatched. The CDR3 loop spans 13 amino acids. CDR3 protein: CSVGGTGNTEAFF. DNA of the CDR3: TGCAGCGTTGGGGGGACAGGGAACACTGAAGCTTTCTTT.

Remarks on this clonotype: A much larger clone lies a single base off, so this may be a read error. Without the conserved terminal phenylalanine or tryptophan, this CDR3 likely stems from a read error. CDR3: CASSRGTAANTEAFI. The DNA of the CDR3 is TGTGCCAGCAGTAGAGGGACGGCTGCTAACACTGAAGCTTTCATT. The chain links TRBV6-5 to TRBJ1-1; the D gene is possibly TRBD1 (5 bases). The CDR3 spans 15 residues. Germline V gene data show CDR1 as MNHEY and CDR2 as SVGAGI. With 5 bases removed from V and 2 bases from J, the gap between germline ends came to 15 bases.

The rearrangement uses TRBV12-3 or TRBV12-4 and TRBJ1-1; TRBD1 might be the D (5 bases). The CDR3 loop spans 15 amino acids. V gave up 5 bases and J gave up 5 bases, with 18 bases separating them. CDR3 loop: CASSTAGQGRTEAFF. CDR3 bases: TGTGCCAGCAGTACCGCGGGGCAGGGAAGGACTGAAGCTTTCTTT.